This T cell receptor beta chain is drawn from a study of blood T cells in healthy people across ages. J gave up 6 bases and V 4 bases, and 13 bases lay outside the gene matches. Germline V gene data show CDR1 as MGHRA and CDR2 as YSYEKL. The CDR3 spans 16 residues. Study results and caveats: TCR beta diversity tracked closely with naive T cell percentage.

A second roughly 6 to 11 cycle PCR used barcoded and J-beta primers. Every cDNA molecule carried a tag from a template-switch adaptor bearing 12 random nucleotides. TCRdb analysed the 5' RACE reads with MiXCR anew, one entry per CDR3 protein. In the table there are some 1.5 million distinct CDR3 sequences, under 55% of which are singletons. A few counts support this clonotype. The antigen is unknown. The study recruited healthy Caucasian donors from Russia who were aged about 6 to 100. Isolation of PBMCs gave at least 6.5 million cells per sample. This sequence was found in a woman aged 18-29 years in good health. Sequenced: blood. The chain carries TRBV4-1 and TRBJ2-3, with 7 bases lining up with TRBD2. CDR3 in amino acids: CASSPLGGVLQDTQYF. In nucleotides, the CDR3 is TGCGCCAGCAGCCCTCTGGGGGGGGTCCTACAGGATACGCAGTATTTT.